The 19 T cell receptor beta chains reported below all come from one sample, sequenced in a study of blood T cell repertoires in COVID-19 (TCRdb year 2020). Libraries were made using the immunoSEQ multiplex PCR assay. Here the immuneACCESS table is served through TCRdb, limited to in-frame sequences with V and J called. Missing clones are a known gap in these copies; in checked studies unresolved V genes cover under half, and the rest lacks a known reason. For this sample the table gives about 140,000 clones, of which 80% to 90% were detected only once. The ten largest clones add up to 9.5% to 12% of the sample. The specimen was peripheral blood. These receptor sequences come from a woman older than 75 with acute or convalescent COVID-19.

This clone was seen a single time. This rearrangement joins TRBV6-5 to TRBJ1-6, with D uncertain. The CDR3 covers 16 residues. Germline V gives CDR1 MNHEY, CDR2 SVGAGI. V was clipped by 4 bases and J by 7 bases, with 17 bases between them. The CDR3 nucleotides read TGTGCCAGCAGTTCGAGCCCCGGGTCCTCAAATTCACCCCTCCACTTT. It encodes CASSSSPGSSNSPLHF.

V gene TRBV19 combines with J gene TRBJ1-2; a weak D match, TRBD1 (5 bases). This CDR3 region has 14 residues. Germline loops: CDR1 LNHDA, CDR2 SQIVND (reference sequence). V lost 7 bases to trimming and J lost 3 bases, with 15 bases between them. This CDR3 is CASKKGRGDYGYTF. The CDR3 nucleotides read TGTGCCAGTAAGAAGGGGCGCGGGGACTATGGCTACACCTTC.

V is TRBV30 and J is TRBJ1-2; tentatively, D is TRBD1 (5 bases). CDR1 GTSNPN and CDR2 SVGIG come from the germline V gene (reference sequence). This CDR3 is 12 amino acids long. The V end was cut by 4 bases, the J end by 3 bases, with 9 bases between. DNA for the CDR3: TGTGCCTGGATGGGACTGGACTATGGCTACACCTTC. This gives the protein CAWMGLDYGYTF.

The rearrangement uses TRBV7-3 and TRBJ2-3; a possible D gene is TRBD2 (6 bases). Per the germline V gene, CDR1 is SGHTA and CDR2 is FQGTGA. V was pared by 1 base and J by 4 bases, with 9 bases between. This CDR3 region has 14 residues. CDR3 loop: CASSLRGTSDTQYF. DNA for the CDR3: TGTGCCAGCAGCTTAAGAGGGACTTCAGATACGCAGTATTTT.

J is TRBJ1-2 and V is TRBV7-8; 9 bases line up with TRBD1. Germline trimming cut 1 base from V and 12 bases from J; bases unmatched to any gene: 9. In germline, CDR1 is SGHVS, CDR2 FQNEAQ. This CDR3 has 14 amino acids. CDR3 protein: CASSLEGQGVPHTF. The CDR3 nucleotides are TGTGCCAGCAGCTTAGAGGGACAGGGCGTCCCCCACACCTTC.

The gene calls are TRBV6-5 and TRBJ1-1, with 9 bases aligning to TRBD1. V was pared by 7 bases and J by 5 bases, with 11 bases of the junction left unmatched. CDR3 length: 15 amino acids. CDR1 and CDR2 from the germline V gene are MNHEY and SVGAGI. The chain's CDR3 is CASTEGTGRGTEAFF. The CDR3 DNA reads as TGTGCCAGCACAGAAGGGACAGGGAGGGGGACTGAAGCTTTCTTT.

This chain joins TRBV21-1 and TRBJ1-3. TRBV21-1 is a pseudogene locus. This CDR3 spans 16 amino acids. CDR3 region: CASSPEGGSFGNTIYF. For the CDR3, the DNA is TGTGCCAGCAGCCCAGAGGGGGGGAGCTTTGGAAACACCATATATTTT.

The chain employs TRBV10-3 and TRBJ2-7; unclear D gene. Trimming stripped 4 bases from V and 0 bases from J, with 16 bases between. Germline assignment: CDR1 ENHRY and CDR2 SYGVKD. The CDR3 has 16 residues. This CDR3 is CAISAFGDLRSYEQYF. For the CDR3, the DNA is TGTGCCATCAGTGCCTTTGGAGACTTACGCTCCTACGAGCAGTACTTC.

The CDR3 sequence is CASSQVRLAGAPGELFF. CDR3 nucleotides: TGCGCCAGCAGCCAAGTAAGATTAGCGGGGGCACCCGGGGAGCTGTTTTTT. This chain joins TRBV4-1 and TRBJ2-2, with 9 bases matching TRBD2. The CDR3 is 17 residues long. Germline CDR1 reads MGHRA; CDR2 reads YSYEKL. The V segment lost 1 base and the J segment 6 bases; nucleotides outside the gene matches: 9.

The chain is built from TRBV6-5 and TRBJ2-7; the match to TRBD1 covers 9 bases. Trimming cost V 5 bases and J 8 bases; bases outside gene matches: 13. The CDR3 extends over 15 amino acids. CDR1 is MNHEY, CDR2 SVGAGI, per germline. The CDR3 DNA follows: TGTGCCAGCAGTCTCGTTTTGGGACAGGGAGGCAAGCAGTACTTC. Translated: CASSLVLGQGGKQYF.

J is TRBJ1-2 and V is TRBV28; D gene uncertain. Trimming removed 3 bases from V and 4 bases from J, with 12 bases in between. This CDR3 spans 14 amino acids. Germline values: CDR1 MDHEN, CDR2 SYDVKM. CDR3 protein: CASSFLVGLYGYTF. CDR3 nucleotide sequence: TGTGCCAGCAGTTTTTTGGTCGGACTCTATGGCTACACCTTC.

In DNA form, the CDR3 reads TGCGCCAGCAGCCAAGTTGCGGGGGTGTACAATGAGCAGTTCTTC. Translating gives CASSQVAGVYNEQFF. This chain links TRBV4-1 with TRBJ2-1; TRBD2 matches 7 bases. Germline V gives CDR1 MGHRA, CDR2 YSYEKL. V was clipped by 1 base and J by 4 bases; unmatched bases: 4. The CDR3 extends over 15 amino acids.

The chain links TRBV20-1 to TRBJ1-1; TRBD1 is a possible D gene (5 bases). Germline V gives CDR1 DFQATT, CDR2 SNEGSKA (reference sequence). V dropped 3 bases and J dropped 4 bases, with 12 bases sitting between them. The CDR3 consists of 13 residues. The CDR3 here is CSASAGMITEAFF. The CDR3 nucleotides read TGCAGTGCTAGTGCAGGGATGATCACTGAAGCTTTCTTT.

The genes are TRBV5-1 and TRBJ2-2, with D possibly matching TRBD2 (6 bases). Germline loops: CDR1 SGHRS, CDR2 YFSETQ. The CDR3 has 15 amino acids. V lost 0 bases and J 4 bases, leaving 10 bases between the germline ends. The CDR3 reads CASSLGAGPTGELFF. The CDR3 DNA is TGCGCCAGCAGCTTGGGTGCGGGGCCCACCGGGGAGCTGTTTTTT. Full variable domain (rest looked up from reference TRBV5-1 and TRBJ2-2): KAGVTQTPRYLIKTRGQQVTLSCSPISGHRSVSWYQQTPGQGLQFLFEYFSETQRNKGNFPGRFSGRQFSNSRSEMNVSTLELGDSALYLCASSLGAGPTGELFFGEGSRLTVL.

This chain joins TRBV5-1 and TRBJ1-3, with 7 bases identical to TRBD1. CDR1 is SGHRS and CDR2 is YFSETQ in the germline V gene. This CDR3 contains 14 residues. With V trimmed by 4 bases and J by 4 bases, 5 bases remained unmatched. In nucleotides, the CDR3 is TGCGCCAGCAGCCTGGGGGACAGCGGAAACACCATATATTTT. It translates to CASSLGDSGNTIYF.

The chain is built from TRBV5-1 and TRBJ1-2; D is possibly TRBD1 (5 bases). Germline V gene data show CDR1 as SGHRS and CDR2 as YFSETQ. The CDR3 consists of 14 residues. Trimming left V 4 bases short and J 3 bases short, with 13 bases between. The CDR3 loop reads CASSVGGSDYGYTF. The CDR3 DNA is TGCGCCAGCAGCGTGGGGGGTAGCGACTATGGCTACACCTTC. Full variable domain (missing parts from reference TRBV5-1 and TRBJ1-2): KAGVTQTPRYLIKTRGQQVTLSCSPISGHRSVSWYQQTPGQGLQFLFEYFSETQRNKGNFPGRFSGRQFSNSRSEMNVSTLELGDSALYLCASSVGGSDYGYTFGSGTRLTVV.

This clone was picked up one time. V is TRBV6-4 and J is TRBJ1-4, with D perhaps matching TRBD1 (6 bases). Per the germline V gene, CDR1 is MRHNA and CDR2 is SNTAGT. The V end was cut by 2 bases, the J end by 4 bases, with 11 bases between. The CDR3 has 15 amino acids. DNA for the CDR3: TGTGCCAGCAGTGACGACAGGCAGATTAATGAAAAACTGTTTTTT. As protein: CASSDDRQINEKLFF.

J is TRBJ1-2 and V is TRBV2, with 10 bases matching TRBD1. The CDR3 length is 14 residues. V trimming: 4 bases; J trimming: 4 bases; junction bases outside the gene matches: 3. Germline values: CDR1 SNHLY, CDR2 FYNNEI. The CDR3 DNA is TGTGCCAGCAGTGGACAGGGGGCGACCTATGGCTACACCTTC. Residues: CASSGQGATYGYTF.

V is TRBV19 and J is TRBJ1-4; the D gene is possibly TRBD1 (5 bases). The CDR3 spans 16 residues. Germline V gene data show CDR1 as LNHDA and CDR2 as SQIVND (reference sequence). V was cut by 3 bases and J by 1 base, with 12 bases left in between. This chain's CDR3 is CASSIGVGGTNEKLFF. The CDR3 DNA is TGTGCCAGTAGTATCGGAGTGGGGGGAACTAATGAAAAACTGTTTTTT.